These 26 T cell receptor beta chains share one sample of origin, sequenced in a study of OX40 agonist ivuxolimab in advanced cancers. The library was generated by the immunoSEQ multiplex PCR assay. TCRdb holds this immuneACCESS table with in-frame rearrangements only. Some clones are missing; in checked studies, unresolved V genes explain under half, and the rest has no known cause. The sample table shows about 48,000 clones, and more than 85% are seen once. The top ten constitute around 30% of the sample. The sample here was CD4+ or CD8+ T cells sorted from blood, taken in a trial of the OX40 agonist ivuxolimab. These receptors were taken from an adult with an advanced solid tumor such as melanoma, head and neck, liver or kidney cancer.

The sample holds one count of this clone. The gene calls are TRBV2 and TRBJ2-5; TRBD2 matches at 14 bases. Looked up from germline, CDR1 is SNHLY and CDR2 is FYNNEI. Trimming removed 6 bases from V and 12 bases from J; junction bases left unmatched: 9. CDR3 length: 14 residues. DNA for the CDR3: TGTGCCAGCAGCCTGGGACTAGCGGGGGCCGGGGAGTACTTC. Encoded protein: CASSLGLAGAGEYF.

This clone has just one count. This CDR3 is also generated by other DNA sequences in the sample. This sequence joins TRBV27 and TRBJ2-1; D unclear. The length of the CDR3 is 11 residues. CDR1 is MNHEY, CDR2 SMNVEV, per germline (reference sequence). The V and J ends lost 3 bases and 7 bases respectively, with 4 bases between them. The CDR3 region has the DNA TGTGCCAGCAGTTTGGGGAATGAGCAGTTCTTC. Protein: CASSLGNEQFF.

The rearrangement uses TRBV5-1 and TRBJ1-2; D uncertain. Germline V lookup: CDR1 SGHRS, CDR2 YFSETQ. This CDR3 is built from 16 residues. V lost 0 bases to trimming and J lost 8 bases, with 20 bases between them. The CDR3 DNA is TGCGCCAGCAGCTTGGCCCTGGTCACCCAGTTTCAAGGCTACACCTTC. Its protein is CASSLALVTQFQGYTF.

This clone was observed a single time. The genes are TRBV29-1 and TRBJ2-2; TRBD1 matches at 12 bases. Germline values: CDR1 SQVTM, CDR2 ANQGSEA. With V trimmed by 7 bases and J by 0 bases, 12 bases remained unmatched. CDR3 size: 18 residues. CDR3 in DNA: TGCAGCGCTCTTTCAACCGGGACAGGGGGCGCGAACACCGGGGAGCTGTTTTTT. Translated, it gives CSALSTGTGGANTGELFF.

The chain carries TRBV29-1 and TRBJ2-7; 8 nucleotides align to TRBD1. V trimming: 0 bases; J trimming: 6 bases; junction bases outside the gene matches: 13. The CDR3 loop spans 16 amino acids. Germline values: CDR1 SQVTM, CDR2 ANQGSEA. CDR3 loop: CSVEDRTGRTGFEQYF. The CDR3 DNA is TGCAGCGTTGAAGATCGAACCGGCCGGACAGGGTTCGAGCAGTACTTC.

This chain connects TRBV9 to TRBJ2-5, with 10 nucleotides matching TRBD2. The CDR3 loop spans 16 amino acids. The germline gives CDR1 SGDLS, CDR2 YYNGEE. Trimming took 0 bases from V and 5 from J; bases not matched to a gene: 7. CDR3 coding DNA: TGTGCCAGCAGCGTAGAGCTTAGCGGGGGGCGGGAGACCCAGTACTTC. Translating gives CASSVELSGGRETQYF.

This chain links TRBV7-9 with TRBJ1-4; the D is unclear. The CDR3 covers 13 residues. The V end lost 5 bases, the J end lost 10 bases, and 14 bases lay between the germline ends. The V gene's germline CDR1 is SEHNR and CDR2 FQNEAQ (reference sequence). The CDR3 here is CASSPDQDRKLFF. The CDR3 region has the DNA TGTGCCAGCAGCCCCGATCAGGACCGAAAACTGTTTTTT. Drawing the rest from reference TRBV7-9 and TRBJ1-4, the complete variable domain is DTGVSQNPRHKITKRGQNVTFRCDPISEHNRLYWYRQTLGQGPEFLTYFQNEAQLEKSRLLSDRFSAERPKGSFSTLEIQRTEQGDSAMYLCASSPDQDRKLFFGSGTQLSVL.

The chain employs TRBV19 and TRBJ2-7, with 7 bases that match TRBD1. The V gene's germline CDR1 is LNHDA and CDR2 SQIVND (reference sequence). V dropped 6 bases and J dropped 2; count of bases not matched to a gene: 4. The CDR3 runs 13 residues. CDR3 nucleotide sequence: TGTGCCAGTAGCACAGGGGTCCCCTACGAGCAGTACTTC. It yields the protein CASSTGVPYEQYF.

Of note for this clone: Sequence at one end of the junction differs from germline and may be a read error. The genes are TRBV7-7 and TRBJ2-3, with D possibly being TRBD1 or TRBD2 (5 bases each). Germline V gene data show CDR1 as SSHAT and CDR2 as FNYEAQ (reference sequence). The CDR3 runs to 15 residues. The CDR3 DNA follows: TGTGCTAGCAGCTTTGGGGGATCGAGCACAGATACGCAGTATTTT. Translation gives CASSFGGSSTDTQYF.

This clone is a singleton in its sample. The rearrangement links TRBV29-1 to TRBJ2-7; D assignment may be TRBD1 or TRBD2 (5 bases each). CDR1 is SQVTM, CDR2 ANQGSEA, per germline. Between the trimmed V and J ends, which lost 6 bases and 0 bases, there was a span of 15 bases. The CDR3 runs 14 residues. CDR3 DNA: TGCAGCGTAACCGGGACGGAAATCTCCTACGAGCAGTACTTC. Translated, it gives CSVTGTEISYEQYF.

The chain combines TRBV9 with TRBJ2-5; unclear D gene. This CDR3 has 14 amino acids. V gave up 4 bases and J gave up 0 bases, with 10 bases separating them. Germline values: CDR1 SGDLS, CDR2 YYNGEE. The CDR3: CASSINPDQETQYF. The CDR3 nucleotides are TGTGCCAGCAGCATAAACCCGGACCAAGAGACCCAGTACTTC.

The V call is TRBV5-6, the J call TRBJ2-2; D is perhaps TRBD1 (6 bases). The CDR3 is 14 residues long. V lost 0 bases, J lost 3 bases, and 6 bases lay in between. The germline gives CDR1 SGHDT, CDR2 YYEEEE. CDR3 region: CASSLGGHTGELFF. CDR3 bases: TGTGCCAGCAGCTTGGGGGGGCACACCGGGGAGCTGTTTTTT. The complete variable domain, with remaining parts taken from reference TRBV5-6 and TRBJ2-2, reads DAGVTQSPTHLIKTRGQQVTLRCSPKSGHDTVSWYQQALGQGPQFIFQYYEEEERQRGNFPDRFSGHQFPNYSSELNVNALLLGDSALYLCASSLGGHTGELFFGEGSRLTVL.

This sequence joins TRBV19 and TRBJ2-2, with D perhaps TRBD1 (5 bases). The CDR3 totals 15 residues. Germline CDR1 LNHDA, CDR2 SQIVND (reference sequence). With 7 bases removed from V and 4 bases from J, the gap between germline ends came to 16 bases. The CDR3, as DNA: TGTGCCAGTATCCCCTGGTCAGGGTTCACCGGGGAGCTGTTTTTT. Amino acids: CASIPWSGFTGELFF. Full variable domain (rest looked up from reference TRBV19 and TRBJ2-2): DGGITQSPKYLFRKEGQNVTLSCEQNLNHDAMYWYRQDPGQGLRLIYYSQIVNDFQKGDIAEGYSVSREKKESFPLTVTSAQKNPTAFYLCASIPWSGFTGELFFGEGSRLTVL.

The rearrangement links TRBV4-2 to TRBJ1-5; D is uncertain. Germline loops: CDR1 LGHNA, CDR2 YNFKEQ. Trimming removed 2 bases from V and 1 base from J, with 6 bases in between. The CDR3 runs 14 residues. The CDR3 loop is CASSQLRSNQPQHF. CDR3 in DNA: TGTGCCAGCAGCCAACTTAGGAGCAATCAGCCCCAGCATTTT.

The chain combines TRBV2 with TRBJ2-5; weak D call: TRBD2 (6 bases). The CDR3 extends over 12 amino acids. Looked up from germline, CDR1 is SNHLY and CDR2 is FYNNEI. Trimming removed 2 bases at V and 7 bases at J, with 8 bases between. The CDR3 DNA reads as TGTGCCAGCAGTGAAATCGGGGGGACCCAGTACTTC. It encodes CASSEIGGTQYF. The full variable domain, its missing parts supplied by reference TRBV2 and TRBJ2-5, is EPEVTQTPSHQVTQMGQEVILRCVPISNHLYFYWYRQILGQKVEFLVSFYNNEISEKSEIFDDQFSVERPDGSNFTLKIRSTKLEDSAMYFCASSEIGGTQYFGPGTRLLVL.

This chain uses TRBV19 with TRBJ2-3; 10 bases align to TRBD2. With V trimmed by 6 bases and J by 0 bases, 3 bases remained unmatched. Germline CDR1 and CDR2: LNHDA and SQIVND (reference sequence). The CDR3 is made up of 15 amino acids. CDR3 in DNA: TGTGCCAGTAGAGGACTAGCGGAGAGCACAGATACGCAGTATTTT. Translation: CASRGLAESTDTQYF.

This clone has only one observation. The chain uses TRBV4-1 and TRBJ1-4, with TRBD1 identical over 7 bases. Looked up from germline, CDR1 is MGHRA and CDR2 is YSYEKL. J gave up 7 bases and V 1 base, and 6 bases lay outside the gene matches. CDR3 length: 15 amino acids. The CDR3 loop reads CASSQAVTGVEKLFF. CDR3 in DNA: TGCGCCAGCAGCCAAGCTGTCACAGGGGTTGAAAAACTGTTTTTT.

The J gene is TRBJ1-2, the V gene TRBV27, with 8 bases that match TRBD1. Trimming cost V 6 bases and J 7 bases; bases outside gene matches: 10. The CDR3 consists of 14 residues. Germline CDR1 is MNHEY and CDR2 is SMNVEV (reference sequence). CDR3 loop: CASRPGQGISGYTF. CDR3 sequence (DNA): TGTGCCAGCAGACCCGGACAGGGAATAAGTGGCTACACCTTC.

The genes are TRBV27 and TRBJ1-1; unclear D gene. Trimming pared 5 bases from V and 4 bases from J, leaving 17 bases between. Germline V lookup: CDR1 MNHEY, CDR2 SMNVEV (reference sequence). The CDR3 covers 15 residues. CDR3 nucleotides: TGTGCCAGCAGTCCCCGGGGATTTTTGATCACTGAAGCTTTCTTT. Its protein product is CASSPRGFLITEAFF.

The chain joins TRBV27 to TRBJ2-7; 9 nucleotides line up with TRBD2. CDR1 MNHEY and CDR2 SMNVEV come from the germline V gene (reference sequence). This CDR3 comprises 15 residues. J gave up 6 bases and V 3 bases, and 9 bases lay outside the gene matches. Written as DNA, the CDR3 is TGTGCCAGCAGTTTGGCGGCTAGCGGGAATCTCGAGCAGTACTTC. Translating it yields CASSLAASGNLEQYF.

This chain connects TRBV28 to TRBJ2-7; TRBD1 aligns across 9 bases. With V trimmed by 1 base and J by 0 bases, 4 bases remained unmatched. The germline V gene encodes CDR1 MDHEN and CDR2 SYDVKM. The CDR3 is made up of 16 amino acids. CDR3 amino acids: CASSLFWDRDSYEQYF. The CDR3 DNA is TGTGCCAGCAGTTTATTCTGGGACAGGGACTCCTACGAGCAGTACTTC.

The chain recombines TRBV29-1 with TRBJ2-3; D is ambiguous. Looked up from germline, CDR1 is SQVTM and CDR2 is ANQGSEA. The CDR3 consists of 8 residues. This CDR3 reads CSGDTQYF. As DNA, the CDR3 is TGCAGTGGGGATACGCAGTATTTT.

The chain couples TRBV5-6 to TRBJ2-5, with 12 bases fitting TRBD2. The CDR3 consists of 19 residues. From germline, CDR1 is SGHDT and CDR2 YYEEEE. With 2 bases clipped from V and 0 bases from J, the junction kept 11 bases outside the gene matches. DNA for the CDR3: TGTGCCAGCAGCTTACTAGTGTGGCTAGCGGGGGGGGACCAAGAGACCCAGTACTTC. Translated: CASSLLVWLAGGDQETQYF.

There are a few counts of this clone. CDR3 sequence: CASRPGQTTNEKLFF. The CDR3 DNA follows: TGTGCCAGCAGACCGGGCCAGACAACTAATGAAAAACTGTTTTTT. This chain connects TRBV14 to TRBJ1-4; D unresolved. The V end was cut by 6 bases, the J end by 0 bases, with 11 bases between. The germline V gene has CDR1 SGHDN and CDR2 FVKESK. The CDR3 extends over 15 amino acids. Supplemented by reference TRBV14 and TRBJ1-4, the full variable domain reads EAGVTQFPSHSVIEKGQTVTLRCDPISGHDNLYWYRRVMGKEIKFLLHFVKESKQDESGMPNNRFLAERTGGTYSTLKVQPAELEDSGVYFCASRPGQTTNEKLFFGSGTQLSVL.

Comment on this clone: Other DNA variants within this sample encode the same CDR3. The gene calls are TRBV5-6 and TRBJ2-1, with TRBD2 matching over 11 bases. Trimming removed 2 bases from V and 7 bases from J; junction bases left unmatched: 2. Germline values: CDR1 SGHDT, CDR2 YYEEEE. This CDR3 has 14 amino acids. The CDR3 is CASSLLAGANEQFF. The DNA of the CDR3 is TGTGCCAGCAGCTTACTAGCGGGAGCAAATGAGCAGTTCTTC.

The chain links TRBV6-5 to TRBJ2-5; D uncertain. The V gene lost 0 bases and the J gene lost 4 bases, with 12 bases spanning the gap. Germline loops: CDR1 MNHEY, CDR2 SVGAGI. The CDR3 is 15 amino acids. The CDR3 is CASSYSSWLRETQYF. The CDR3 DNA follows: TGTGCCAGCAGTTACTCGAGTTGGCTTCGAGAGACCCAGTACTTC.